This note documents a single T cell receptor beta chain sequence. In the original workflow: Reference gene primer amplification yielded estimated nucleated cell counts. Profiled with immunoSEQ multiplex PCR; TCRdb holds only in-frame clones, not every one. V, J and clone size are those of that table, while D and trimming were read from the DNA. Of about 180,000 clones in the sample, 85% to 90% were seen once. The source of the sample is a study of blood T cell repertoires in COVID-19. Across the whole study: From the United States, Italy and Spain came samples of acute and convalescent COVID-19. The cDNA or gDNA used as material had been derived from T cells, B-cell-depleted T cells, or PBMCs.

The sequencing input was peripheral blood. This clonotype originated in a man in his 70s with active or convalescent COVID-19.

CDR3 DNA sequence: TGCGCCAGCAGTGAGTCTAGAGCTAGGAGCTCCTACGAGCAGTACTTC. This sequence encodes CASSESRARSSYEQYF. The rearrangement uses TRBV10-2 and TRBJ2-7, with D uncertain. Germline V gene lookup returns CDR1 WSHSY and CDR2 SAAADI. This CDR3 is built from 16 residues. Trimming took off 0 bases at V and 0 bases at J, with 12 bases between the two ends.